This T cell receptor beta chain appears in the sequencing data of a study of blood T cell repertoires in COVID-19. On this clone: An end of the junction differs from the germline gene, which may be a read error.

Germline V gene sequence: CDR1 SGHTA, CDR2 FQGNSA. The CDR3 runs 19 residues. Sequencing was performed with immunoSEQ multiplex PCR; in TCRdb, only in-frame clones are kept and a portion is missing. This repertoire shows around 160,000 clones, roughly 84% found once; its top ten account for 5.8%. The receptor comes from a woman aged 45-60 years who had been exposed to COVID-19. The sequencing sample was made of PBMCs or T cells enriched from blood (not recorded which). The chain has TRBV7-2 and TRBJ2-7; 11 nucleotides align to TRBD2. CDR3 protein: CASSLVSGLAGGSTYEQHF. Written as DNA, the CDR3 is TGTGCCAGCAGCTTAGTTTCAGGGCTAGCGGGAGGAAGCACCTACGAGCAGCACTTC.